These 16 T cell receptor beta chains share one sample of origin, sequenced in a study of blood T cells in healthy people across ages. Together with a sample-barcoded 5' primer, a J-beta primer mix was included in a second PCR lasting about 7 to 12 cycles. TCRdb ran MiXCR on the 5' RACE reads and lists one entry per CDR3 protein. The repertoire holds over 600,000 distinct CDR3 sequences, with around 43% as singletons. The sequenced sample consisted of blood. These receptors were collected from an elderly man in good health.

This clonotype appeared many times. The chain employs TRBV29-1 and TRBJ2-5; 14 bases align to TRBD2. Losses at the gene ends were 6 bases for V and 5 bases for J; bases not matched to a gene: 8. The CDR3 is 15 residues long. Germline V CDR1 and CDR2: SQVTM, ANQGSEA. CDR3 protein: CSVGLTSGRGETQYF. In nucleotides, the CDR3 is TGCAGCGTAGGGTTGACTAGCGGGAGGGGGGAGACCCAGTACTTC.

This clonotype was observed a handful of times. The chain recombines TRBV20-1 with TRBJ2-7; TRBD1 aligns across 9 bases. The CDR3 loop spans 12 amino acids. Germline assignment: CDR1 DFQATT and CDR2 SNEGSKA (reference sequence). Trimming at V came to 3 bases and at J to 6 bases, leaving 3 bases not matched to a gene. The chain's CDR3 is CSASRTGVEQYF. The CDR3 nucleotides are TGCAGTGCTAGTAGGACAGGGGTCGAGCAGTACTTC.

Note on this clonotype: A read error may be the cause here, since a much bigger clone is one base away. This chain links TRBV9 with TRBJ2-1; D is perhaps TRBD2 (5 bases). The germline gives CDR1 SGDLS, CDR2 YYNGEE. The CDR3 runs to 15 residues. V lost 4 bases and J lost 9, with 20 bases in between. CDR3 amino acids: CASSCLRVPSGEQFF. The DNA of the CDR3 is TGTGCCAGCAGCTGCCTGAGGGTACCGAGTGGTGAGCAGTTCTTC. Full variable domain (outside the CDR3, taken from reference TRBV9 and TRBJ2-1): DSGVTQTPKHLITATGQRVTLRCSPRSGDLSVYWYQQSLDQGLQFLIQYYNGEERAKGNILERFSAQQFPDLHSELNLSSLELGDSALYFCASSCLRVPSGEQFFGPGTRLTVL.

Only one count was recorded for this clonotype. The chain couples TRBV7-2 to TRBJ2-3, with a weak D call TRBD2 (7 bases). Germline V gene sequence: CDR1 SGHTA, CDR2 FQGNSA. The CDR3 has 14 amino acids. V was clipped by 3 bases and J by 7 bases, with 14 bases between them. The CDR3 DNA reads TGTGCCAGCAGCTTGGCGGGGGCTGGAAATACGCAGTATTTT. Translated, it gives CASSLAGAGNTQYF.

This sequence joins TRBV20-1 and TRBJ2-7; TRBD2 might be the D (5 bases). Germline lookup yields CDR1 DFQATT and CDR2 SNEGSKA (reference sequence). CDR3 length equals 13 residues. The germline V and J ends were trimmed by 3 bases and 4 bases, with 13 bases remaining between them. DNA of the CDR3: TGCAGTGCTAGCGGTGGACTGCGGTACGAGCAGTACTTC. This gives the protein CSASGGLRYEQYF.

In this sample, this clonotype turned up many times. The genes are TRBV20-1 and TRBJ2-1; TRBD2 aligns across 12 bases. Looked up from germline, CDR1 is DFQATT and CDR2 is SNEGSKA (reference sequence). The CDR3 is 17 residues long. Trimming cost V 3 bases and J 2 bases; bases outside gene matches: 8. CDR3: CSASRLAGGPAYNEQFF. The CDR3 DNA reads as TGCAGTGCTAGTCGCCTAGCGGGAGGGCCGGCCTACAATGAGCAGTTCTTC.

DNA for the CDR3: TGTGCCAGCTCACCAACTCTGGCGTCAGGGCAGTATTTT. Translation: CASSPTLASGQYF. The chain recombines TRBV18 with TRBJ2-3; D not certain. Trimming removed 2 bases at V and 11 bases at J, with 14 bases between. This CDR3 has 13 amino acids. Germline V lookup: CDR1 KGHSH, CDR2 LQKENI.

There are a few counts of this clonotype. The chain recombines TRBV3-1 with TRBJ2-7; 9 bases fit TRBD1. Germline V lookup: CDR1 LGHDT, CDR2 YNNKEL (reference sequence). V was clipped by 4 bases and J by 5 bases; unmatched bases: 12. This CDR3 has 16 amino acids. In nucleotides, the CDR3 is TGTGCCAGCAGCCTAGTGACCGGGACAGGGCCCCACGAGCAGTACTTC. Residues: CASSLVTGTGPHEQYF.

The rearrangement uses TRBV9 and TRBJ2-5; TRBD2 matches 11 bases. V shed 3 bases, J shed 1 base, and the junction held 2 bases outside the gene matches. The CDR3 is 15 residues long. The V gene's germline CDR1 is SGDLS and CDR2 YYNGEE. CDR3: CASSAGLAVQETQYF. CDR3 DNA: TGTGCCAGCAGCGCGGGACTAGCGGTCCAAGAGACCCAGTACTTC.

The chain is built from TRBV18 and TRBJ1-2; no reliable D call. Trimming took 7 bases from V and 0 from J, leaving 15 bases between them. CDR1 is KGHSH and CDR2 is LQKENI in the germline V gene. The CDR3 is 15 amino acids. The chain's CDR3 is CASLPNRGANYGYTF. The CDR3 nucleotides read TGTGCCAGCTTACCCAACCGGGGAGCTAACTATGGCTACACCTTC.

The chain is built from TRBV12-3 or TRBV12-4 and TRBJ2-5, with D maybe TRBD1 (6 bases). Trimming pared 6 bases from V and 9 bases from J, leaving 17 bases between. The CDR3 runs 13 residues. CDR3 sequence: CASSQTGSAAQYF. The CDR3, as DNA: TGTGCCAGCAGCCAAACAGGGAGTGCGGCCCAGTACTTC.

The sample holds a few counts of this clonotype. The chain carries TRBV24-1 and TRBJ2-3, with a possible D match to TRBD2 (6 bases). V lost 6 bases and J lost 0, with 9 bases in between. The CDR3 has 14 residues. Germline CDR1 KGHDR, CDR2 SFDVKD. This chain's CDR3 is CATSRGTSTDTQYF. In nucleotides, the CDR3 is TGTGCCACCAGTCGCGGGACCAGCACAGATACGCAGTATTTT.

CDR3 coding DNA: TGTGCCAGCAGTCCTATTATTCCGGGACAGGGTGAGGGGCAGTACTTC. Protein: CASSPIIPGQGEGQYF. This rearrangement joins TRBV6-2 or TRBV6-3 to TRBJ2-4; 9 nucleotides match TRBD1. The CDR3 length is 16 residues. The germline CDR1 and CDR2 sequences are MNHEY and SVGEGT. V lost 5 bases to trimming and J lost 13 bases; unmatched junction nucleotides: 18.

The chain is built from TRBV2 and TRBJ2-7; D might be TRBD1 or TRBD2, each matching 5 bases. V was trimmed by 6 bases and J by 4 bases, leaving 16 bases between them. The V gene's germline CDR1 is SNHLY and CDR2 FYNNEI. The CDR3 contains 14 residues. CDR3 protein: CASRSPGRSYEQYF. The CDR3 bases are TGTGCCAGCAGGTCTCCGGGACGGTCTTACGAGCAGTACTTC.

The CDR3 loop reads CASSPRGGPYQETQYF. In nucleotides, the CDR3 is TGTGCCAGCAGCCCCCGGGGAGGACCGTACCAAGAGACCCAGTACTTC. The chain recombines TRBV5-6 with TRBJ2-5; D perhaps matches TRBD2 (6 bases). CDR1 and CDR2 (germline): SGHDT, YYEEEE. Trimming took 4 bases from V and 0 from J, leaving 16 bases between them. The CDR3 is made up of 16 amino acids.

The rearrangement joins TRBV11-3 to TRBJ2-1; 16 bases align to TRBD2. This CDR3 contains 16 residues. V gave up 5 bases and J gave up 8 bases; unmatched junction bases: 6. Germline lookup yields CDR1 SGHNT and CDR2 YENEEA. The CDR3 reads CASSASGTSGRDEQFF. The CDR3 DNA follows: TGTGCCAGCAGCGCATCCGGGACTAGCGGGAGGGATGAGCAGTTCTTC.